The clone carrying this T cell receptor beta chain was seen just once. This sample is drawn from a study of blood T cell repertoires in COVID-19. In the study overall: T cells, B-cell-depleted T cells, or PBMCs provided the cDNA or gDNA that served as material.

The ends were cut back, 5 bases at V and 0 bases at J, with 13 bases in the middle. Germline V gene lookup returns CDR1 LGHDT and CDR2 YNNKEL (reference sequence). The CDR3 totals 15 residues. The table came from immunoSEQ multiplex PCR; TCRdb's copy has only in-frame clones and leaves some out. The sample includes almost 250,000 clones, around nine tenths of them seen just once. The chain carries TRBV3-1 (or the pseudogene TRBV3-2) and TRBJ1-1; no definite D call. Material: peripheral blood. The origin of this receptor is a woman aged 55-75 years who had recovered from COVID-19. The CDR3 nucleotides are TGTGCCAGCAGCGAGCCGGGAGGCATGAACACTGAAGCTTTCTTT. This codes for CASSEPGGMNTEAFF.